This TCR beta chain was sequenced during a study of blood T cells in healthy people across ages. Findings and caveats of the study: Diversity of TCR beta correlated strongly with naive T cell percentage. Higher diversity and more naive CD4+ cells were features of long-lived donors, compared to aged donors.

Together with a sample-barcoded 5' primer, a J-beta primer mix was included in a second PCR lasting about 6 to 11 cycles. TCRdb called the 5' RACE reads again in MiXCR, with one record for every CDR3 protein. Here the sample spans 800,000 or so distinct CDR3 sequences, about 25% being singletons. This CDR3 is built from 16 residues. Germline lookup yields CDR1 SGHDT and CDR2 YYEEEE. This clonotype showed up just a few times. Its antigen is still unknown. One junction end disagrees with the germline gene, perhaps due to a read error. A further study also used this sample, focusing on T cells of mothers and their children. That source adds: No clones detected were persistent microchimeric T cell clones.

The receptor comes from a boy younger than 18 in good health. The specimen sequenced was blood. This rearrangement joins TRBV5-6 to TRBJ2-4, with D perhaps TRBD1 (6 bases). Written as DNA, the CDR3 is TGTGCCGGCAGCTTGGATTACAGGGCTCCCAAAAACATTCAGTACTTC. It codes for CAGSLDYRAPKNIQYF.